Shown below are 9 T cell receptor beta chains from a single sample sequenced in a study of blood T cell repertoires in COVID-19. Profiled with immunoSEQ multiplex PCR; TCRdb holds only in-frame clones, not every one. The sample yields under 95,000 clones, less than 90% seen once. What was sequenced was peripheral blood. The source of these receptors is a man of 80 years or more in a cohort sampled during active COVID-19.

Only one count was recorded for this clone. The chain recombines TRBV18 with TRBJ2-5; D not certain. The CDR3 loop spans 13 amino acids. The V gene's germline CDR1 is KGHSH and CDR2 LQKENI. The V and J ends lost 2 bases and 2 bases respectively, with 6 bases between them. The CDR3 loop reads CASSPARQETQYF. The CDR3 bases are TGTGCCAGCTCACCAGCACGGCAAGAGACCCAGTACTTC. Variable domain in full (rest from reference TRBV18 and TRBJ2-5): NAGVMQNPRHLVRRRGQEARLRCSPMKGHSHVYWYRQLPEEGLKFMVYLQKENIIDESGMPKERFSAEFPKEGPSILRIQQVVRGDSAAYFCASSPARQETQYFGPGTRLLVL.

The rearrangement uses TRBV28 and TRBJ2-2; 9 nucleotides align to TRBD2. Germline CDR1 and CDR2: MDHEN and SYDVKM. V shed 8 bases and J 0 bases; nucleotides not matched to a gene: 7. The CDR3 length is 16 residues. In DNA, the CDR3 is TGTGCCAGCGACAGAGCGGGGGGCGCGAACACCGGGGAGCTGTTTTTT. It codes for CASDRAGGANTGELFF. The whole variable domain, filled in from reference TRBV28 and TRBJ2-2, reads DVKVTQSSRYLVKRTGEKVFLECVQDMDHENMFWYRQDPGLGLRLIYFSYDVKMKEKGDIPEGYSVSREKKERFSLILESASTNQTSMYLCASDRAGGANTGELFFGEGSRLTVL.

The chain carries TRBV4-2 and TRBJ2-3, with 9 bases fitting TRBD2. In germline, CDR1 is LGHNA, CDR2 YNFKEQ. Unmatched junction bases numbered 18, after V lost 5 bases and J lost 3 bases. This CDR3 is built from 19 residues. The DNA of the CDR3 is TGTGCCAGCAGCGCCGGCGCGGGCGGGGGGGCCTTCGGTACAGATACGCAGTATTTT. Protein: CASSAGAGGGAFGTDTQYF.

The table lists this clone with a few counts. The rearrangement uses TRBV12-3 or TRBV12-4 and TRBJ2-7; weak D call: TRBD1 (6 bases). V lost 6 bases, J lost 6 bases, and 15 bases lay in between. This CDR3 has 13 amino acids. The CDR3 nucleotides read TGTGCCAGCAGCCAGGACACAGGGTTCGAGCAGTACGTC. It codes for CASSQDTGFEQYV.

V is TRBV18 and J is TRBJ1-1; 8 bases line up with TRBD1. This CDR3 spans 15 amino acids. Losses at the gene ends were 3 bases for V and 1 base for J; bases not matched to a gene: 4. The V gene's germline CDR1 is KGHSH and CDR2 LQKENI. The chain's CDR3 is CASSPDRGPNTEAFF. DNA of the CDR3: TGTGCCAGCTCACCCGACAGGGGACCGAACACTGAAGCTTTCTTT.

The rearrangement links TRBV20-1 to TRBJ2-3, with a possible D match to TRBD2 (6 bases). From germline, CDR1 is DFQATT and CDR2 SNEGSKA (reference sequence). The CDR3 is made up of 11 amino acids. CDR3 sequence: CSGLNTDTQYF. CDR3 bases: TGCAGCGGACTAAACACAGATACGCAGTATTTT.

The chain employs TRBV28 and TRBJ1-2, with TRBD1 identical over 8 bases. V shed 3 bases and J 4 bases; nucleotides not matched to a gene: 7. This CDR3 is 15 amino acids long. Germline V CDR1 and CDR2: MDHEN, SYDVKM. The CDR3 reads CASSFRDRWVYGYTF. DNA of the CDR3: TGTGCCAGCAGTTTCCGGGACAGGTGGGTCTATGGCTACACCTTC.

This clone came up a few times. This rearrangement joins TRBV5-1 to TRBJ1-5; no clear D. The CDR3 contains 14 residues. With 4 bases removed from V and 5 bases from J, the gap between germline ends came to 13 bases. Germline CDR1 is SGHRS and CDR2 is YFSETQ. The CDR3 region is CASSPDGRYQPQHF. As DNA, the CDR3 is TGCGCCAGCAGCCCGGACGGGAGATATCAGCCCCAGCATTTT. The full variable domain, its missing parts supplied by reference TRBV5-1 and TRBJ1-5, is KAGVTQTPRYLIKTRGQQVTLSCSPISGHRSVSWYQQTPGQGLQFLFEYFSETQRNKGNFPGRFSGRQFSNSRSEMNVSTLELGDSALYLCASSPDGRYQPQHFGDGTRLSIL.

J is TRBJ2-2 and V is TRBV3-1 (or the pseudogene TRBV3-2); D perhaps matches TRBD1 (5 bases). CDR1 is LGHDT and CDR2 is YNNKEL in the germline V gene (reference sequence). V lost 0 bases to trimming and J lost 5 bases, with 10 bases between them. CDR3 size: 15 residues. CDR3 DNA sequence: TGTGCCAGCAGCCAAGATACCAGGGCGACCGGGGAGCTGTTTTTT. Its translation is CASSQDTRATGELFF.